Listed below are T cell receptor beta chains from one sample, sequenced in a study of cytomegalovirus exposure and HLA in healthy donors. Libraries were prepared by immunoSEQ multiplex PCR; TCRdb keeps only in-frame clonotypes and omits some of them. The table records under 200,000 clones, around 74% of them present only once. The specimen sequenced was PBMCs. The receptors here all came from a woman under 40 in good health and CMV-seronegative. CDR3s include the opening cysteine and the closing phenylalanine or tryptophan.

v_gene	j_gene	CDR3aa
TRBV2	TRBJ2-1	CASSESGGAYNEQFF
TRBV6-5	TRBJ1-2	CASSYVGRGNDGYTF
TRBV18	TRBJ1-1	CASSPLTGGEGTEAFF
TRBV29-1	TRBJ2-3	CSVERAGNTDTQYF
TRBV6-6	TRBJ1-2	CASSAANGYTF
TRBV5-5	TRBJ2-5	CASSSDTETQYF
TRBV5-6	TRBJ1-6	CASSGGGDSPLHF
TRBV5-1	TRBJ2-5	CASSREGPGETQYF
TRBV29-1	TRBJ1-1	CSVEADSNTEAFF
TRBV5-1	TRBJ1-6	CASSTRGGSPLHF
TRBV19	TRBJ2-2	CASSILAGVATGELFF
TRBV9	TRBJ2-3	CASGQGVTDTQYF
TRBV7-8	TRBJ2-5	CASSPKRETQYF
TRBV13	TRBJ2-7	CASSFQGLKYEQYF
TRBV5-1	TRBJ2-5	CASSLSRGGEETQYF
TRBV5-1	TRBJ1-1	CASSQDRVVTEAFF
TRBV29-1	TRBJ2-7	CSVVVRGYEQYF
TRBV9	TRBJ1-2	CASSPLTQGAGGYTF
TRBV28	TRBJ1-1	CASSLTGLNTEAFF
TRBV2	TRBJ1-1	CASSVFHRALNTEAFF
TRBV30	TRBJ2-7	CAWSKRTSYEQYF
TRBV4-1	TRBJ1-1	CASSPPQGVTEAFF
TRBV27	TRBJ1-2	CASSLAGGGGGYTF
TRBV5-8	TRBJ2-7	CASSLGQGRTYEQYF
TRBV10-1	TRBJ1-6	CASILTRGQKKSPLHF
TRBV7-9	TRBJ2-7	CASSLPGGNSYEQYF
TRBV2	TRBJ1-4	CASSEGDRRLFF
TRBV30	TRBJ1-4	CAYSGTGYEKLFF
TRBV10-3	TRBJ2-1	CAIKEGNEQFF
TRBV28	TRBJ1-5	CASTIYARVGNQPQHF
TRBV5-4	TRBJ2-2	CASSLRTSSNTGELFF